One sample yielded the 17 T cell receptor beta chains listed below, sequenced in a study of T cells in Graves' hyperthyroidism and ophthalmopathy. Amplification targeted TCR beta CDR3 regions from RNA transcripts. During a first-round RT-PCR of the TCR CDR3, the HTBI primer set was used. TCRdb processed the multiplex PCR reads anew with MiXCR; each CDR3 protein has one entry. This table has 300,000 to 500,000 distinct CDR3 sequences, about 14% appearing once. The material sequenced was blood. The receptor source for this set is a man aged 50-59 years with Graves' ophthalmopathy.

Turning to this clonotype: A much larger clonotype is one base distant, so this may be a read error. The genes are TRBV5-1 and TRBJ2-3, with D unclear. This CDR3 is built from 15 residues. V gave up 0 bases and J gave up 0 bases, with 8 bases separating them. Germline V gene data show CDR1 as SGHRS and CDR2 as YFSETQ. The CDR3 sequence is CASSLETWSTDTQYF. The CDR3 bases are TGCGCCAGCAGCTTGGAAACCTGGAGCACAGATACGCAGTATTTT.

This clonotype has just a few counts. The chain recombines TRBV14 with TRBJ1-1; D not certain. This CDR3 has 12 residues. With 4 bases removed from V and 9 bases from J, the gap between germline ends came to 12 bases. CDR1 SGHDN and CDR2 FVKESK come from the germline V gene. CDR3: CASSPEILKAFF. Written as DNA, the CDR3 is TGTGCCAGCAGCCCCGAGATACTTAAAGCTTTCTTT.

This clonotype appeared many times. J is TRBJ2-5 and V is TRBV7-9; a weak D match, TRBD2 (6 bases). This CDR3 spans 15 amino acids. V was pared by 5 bases and J by 5 bases, with 18 bases between. The germline V gene encodes CDR1 SEHNR and CDR2 FQNEAQ (reference sequence). CDR3 sequence (DNA): TGTGCCAGCAGCCCGAGCACGGGAGTGTCCGAGACCCAGTACTTC. It codes for CASSPSTGVSETQYF. The full variable domain, in which reference TRBV7-9 and TRBJ2-5 provide the parts outside the CDR3, is DTGVSQNPRHKITKRGQNVTFRCDPISEHNRLYWYRQTLGQGPEFLTYFQNEAQLEKSRLLSDRFSAERPKGSFSTLEIQRTEQGDSAMYLCASSPSTGVSETQYFGPGTRLLVL.

The J gene is TRBJ2-1, the V gene TRBV20-1; 16 bases are a match to TRBD2. The germline CDR1 and CDR2 sequences are DFQATT and SNEGSKA (reference sequence). The length of the CDR3 is 15 residues. V gave up 6 bases and J gave up 8 bases; unmatched junction bases: 7. DNA for the CDR3: TGCAGTGCCAGGGGACTAGCGGGAGGGGGTGATGAGCAGTTCTTC. This encodes CSARGLAGGGDEQFF.

This clonotype has at least ten counts. The chain joins TRBV6-1 to TRBJ2-7, with D hard to call. The V gene lost 5 bases and the J gene lost 3 bases, with 8 bases spanning the gap. Germline V CDR1 and CDR2: MNHNS, SASEGT. The CDR3 covers 12 residues. The CDR3: CASSKLGYEQYF. Here the CDR3 DNA reads TGTGCCAGCAGTAAATTGGGCTACGAGCAGTACTTC.

This clonotype turned up a few times. This chain links TRBV9 with TRBJ1-6; 7 bases are shared with TRBD1. CDR1 and CDR2 from the germline V gene are SGDLS and YYNGEE. The CDR3 has 14 residues. Trimming took 0 bases from V and 10 from J; bases not matched to a gene: 4. CDR3 nucleotide sequence: TGTGCCAGCAGCGTAGTTGGGACAGAATCACCCCTCCACTTT. Translated: CASSVVGTESPLHF.

This clonotype has more than one count but fewer than ten. The rearrangement joins TRBV2 to TRBJ1-4; D possibly corresponds to TRBD1 (5 bases). In germline, CDR1 is SNHLY, CDR2 FYNNEI. Deletions cut 7 bases from V and 7 bases from J, with 13 bases between. This CDR3 has 13 residues. Here the CDR3 DNA reads TGTGCCAGCATCAAACGGGGGGTTGAAAAACTGTTTTTT. It is translated as CASIKRGVEKLFF.

This clonotype has at least ten counts. In DNA, the CDR3 is TGTGCCAGCTCACCAGCGTCGTGGTCCGGGGAGCTGTTTTTT. This translates into CASSPASWSGELFF. The chain uses TRBV18 and TRBJ2-2; unclear D gene. V was pared by 2 bases and J by 6 bases, with 10 bases between. Germline V lookup: CDR1 KGHSH, CDR2 LQKENI. This CDR3 has 14 amino acids.

The chain couples TRBV6-2 or TRBV6-3 to TRBJ2-3; 7 bases are a match to TRBD1. The germline V gene has CDR1 MNHEY and CDR2 SVGEGT. V lost 8 bases, J lost 2 bases, and 10 bases stayed unmatched. The CDR3 sequence is 15 residues long. The CDR3 DNA reads as TGTGCCAGCGGGTCGACAGGGCGATACACAGATACGCAGTATTTT. Residues: CASGSTGRYTDTQYF.

This clonotype was seen repeatedly, ten times or more. One end of the junction is discordant with germline, which a read error may explain. V usage is TRBV20-1 and J usage is TRBJ2-7, with D perhaps matching TRBD1 (5 bases). This CDR3 has 12 residues. The germline V gene encodes CDR1 DFQATT and CDR2 SNEGSKA (reference sequence). Written as DNA, the CDR3 is TGCAGTGCGAGAGGACATCTCTACGAGCAGTACTTC. This encodes CSARGHLYEQYF.

The chain couples TRBV20-1 to TRBJ2-5, with TRBD2 identical over 10 bases. There are 15 residues in the CDR3. Per germline, CDR1 DFQATT and CDR2 SNEGSKA (reference sequence). J gave up 7 bases and V 7 bases, and 15 bases lay outside the gene matches. As DNA, the CDR3 is TGCAGTGGGTTTCAAGCTAGCGGGAGATGGGGGACCCAGTACTTC. It encodes CSGFQASGRWGTQYF.

This clonotype was detected many times. This sequence joins TRBV30 and TRBJ2-1; TRBD1 matches at 7 bases. The length of the CDR3 is 14 residues. CDR1 is GTSNPN, CDR2 SVGIG, per germline (reference sequence). V shed 0 bases, J shed 5 bases, and the junction held 4 bases outside the gene matches. The CDR3 coding sequence is TGTGCCTGGAGTGTTGGCAGGGGGAACAATGAGCAGTTCTTC. Translation gives CAWSVGRGNNEQFF.

Points on this clonotype: A much larger clone differs by one base, so this may be a read error. The CDR3 sequence is CASTTDRGRRDYTF. In nucleotides, the CDR3 is TGTGCCAGCACTACAGACAGGGGGCGGAGAGACTACACCTTC. The J gene is TRBJ1-2, the V gene TRBV12-3 or TRBV12-4; 10 bases line up with TRBD1. J lost 10 bases, V lost 7 bases, and 12 bases had no gene match. There are 14 residues in the CDR3.

In its sample, this clonotype was seen a few times. V gene TRBV20-1 combines with J gene TRBJ2-2; 7 nucleotides agree with TRBD1. Germline V gene sequence: CDR1 DFQATT, CDR2 SNEGSKA (reference sequence). This CDR3 has 13 residues. Trimming removed 6 bases from V and 5 bases from J; junction bases left unmatched: 6. Here the CDR3 reads CSARTGRTGELFF. The CDR3 coding sequence is TGCAGTGCACGGACAGGACGGACCGGGGAGCTGTTTTTT.

The J gene is TRBJ2-5, the V gene TRBV9; the D call may be TRBD1 or TRBD2 (5 bases each). Per germline, CDR1 SGDLS and CDR2 YYNGEE. The length of the CDR3 is 18 residues. V was pared by 4 bases and J by 7 bases, with 29 bases between. CDR3 nucleotide sequence: TGTGCCAGCAGCCCCGAGGGGTCAGGCTCCCTCAAGAGCGGGACCCAGTACTTC. Amino acid sequence: CASSPEGSGSLKSGTQYF. Using reference TRBV9 and TRBJ2-5 for the parts outside the CDR3, the full variable domain is DSGVTQTPKHLITATGQRVTLRCSPRSGDLSVYWYQQSLDQGLQFLIQYYNGEERAKGNILERFSAQQFPDLHSELNLSSLELGDSALYFCASSPEGSGSLKSGTQYFGPGTRLLVL.

This clonotype was seen ten or more times. The gene calls are TRBV5-1 and TRBJ2-3; D perhaps matches TRBD2 (5 bases). Germline CDR1 SGHRS, CDR2 YFSETQ. This CDR3 is built from 15 residues. The V end was cut by 4 bases, the J end by 0 bases, with 12 bases between. The CDR3 spells CASSPGLYSTDTQYF. As DNA, the CDR3 is TGCGCCAGCAGCCCCGGACTCTACAGCACAGATACGCAGTATTTT.

As regards this clonotype: The junction departs from the called germline gene at one end, perhaps through a read error. V is TRBV7-2 and J is TRBJ2-7, with 7 bases identical to TRBD1. The CDR3 loop spans 13 amino acids. CDR1 SGHTA and CDR2 FQGNSA come from the germline V gene. CDR3 nucleotides: TGTGCCAGCAGCCGGGACAGAAGCTACGAGGAGTACTTC. This sequence encodes CASSRDRSYEEYF.